The clone carrying this T cell receptor (beta chain) was seen only a few times. What it binds is unknown. TCR alpha and TCR beta cDNA libraries with sample barcodes and UMIs came from 5'RACE using constant-segment primers. TCRdb reprocessed the 5' RACE reads via MiXCR and lists one record per CDR3 protein. The sample contains about 290,000 distinct CDR3 sequences, about 16% of which appear only once. These data originate in a study of T-cell memory formation after mild COVID-19. The CDR3 has 14 residues. The ends lost 4 bases at V and 4 bases at J; junction bases unmatched: 6. Germline CDR1 is MNHEY and CDR2 is SVGAGI. Notes on the study in general: Second-wave clones with a day 37 peak had unconfirmed SARS-CoV-2 specificity. Researchers report contracting CD4+ clones mostly in CM and EM, with CD8+ clones in EMRA. Among clones contracting day 15 to 85, CD4/CD8 was balanced, whereas later expanders leaned CD4+.

The J gene is TRBJ2-7, the V gene TRBV6-5, with 8 bases identical to TRBD2. Sequencing used PBMCs or a T cell subset sorted from them (not recorded which). The receptor's source is a man aged 18 to 35 who had mild COVID-19 (a few samples of this study predate the infection). Cell type and time point are not known. CDR3 DNA sequence: TGTGCCAGCAGTTCGGGGGGGCCGGGATACGAGCAGTACTTC. Translation: CASSSGGPGYEQYF.